A selection of T cell receptor beta chains follows, all from one sample in a study of cytomegalovirus exposure and HLA in healthy donors. Clones were read by immunoSEQ multiplex PCR, and TCRdb kept only the in-frame ones, dropping some. The sample shows 150,000 to 200,000 clones, about 76% of them seen only once. Sequencing input: PBMCs. The receptors originated from a woman in her fifties or sixties in good health and CMV-seronegative. CDR3s include the opening cysteine and the closing phenylalanine or tryptophan. The D gene is left open where the match is weak. Size values are once, few and many counts, or a class for expanded clones, and some rows have none.

TRBD1	TRBJ1-2	-	TRBV5-4	15	CASNPGQGEYYGYTF	TGTGCCAGCAACCCCGGACAGGGGGAATATTATGGCTACACCTTC
-	TRBJ2-7	-	TRBV4-3	14	CASSQEVLAYEQYF	TGCGCCAGCAGCCAAGAGGTCCTAGCCTACGAGCAGTACTTC
TRBD1	TRBJ1-2	-	TRBV11-2	15	CASSVPGTGYYGYTF	TGTGCCAGCAGCGTTCCCGGGACAGGGTACTATGGCTACACCTTC
TRBD2	TRBJ2-3	-	TRBV9	17	CASSVKISGGSTDTQYF	TGTGCCAGCAGCGTAAAAATTAGCGGGGGTAGCACAGATACGCAGTATTTT
-	TRBJ2-3	-	TRBV27	14	CASSRQAYTDTQYF	TGTGCCAGCAGTAGACAGGCCTACACAGATACGCAGTATTTT
-	TRBJ1-3	-	TRBV28	14	CASRRGGSGNTIYF	TGTGCCAGCCGACGGGGGGGCTCTGGAAACACCATATATTTT
TRBD2	TRBJ2-1	-	TRBV28	15	CASSFRLAGANEQFF	TGTGCCAGCAGTTTTCGACTAGCGGGAGCCAATGAGCAGTTCTTC
-	TRBJ2-5	-	TRBV7-2	12	CASSADKGEQYF	TGTGCCAGCAGCGCGGACAAGGGTGAGCAGTACTTC
-	TRBJ2-5	-	TRBV13	14	CASSSWALQETQYF	TGTGCCAGCAGCTCCTGGGCCCTCCAAGAGACCCAGTACTTC
-	TRBJ2-7	-	TRBV19	15	CASSPRQGRATEQYF	TGTGCCAGTAGCCCCAGACAGGGGAGGGCAACCGAGCAGTACTTC
TRBD1	TRBJ1-2	-	TRBV19	16	CASSAPRTGDLYGYTF	TGTGCCAGTAGTGCCCCCCGGACAGGGGACCTCTATGGCTACACCTTC
TRBD2	TRBJ2-3	-	TRBV2	17	CASIGGGASQHFYTQYF	TGTGCCAGCATTGGCGGGGGGGCGTCCCAGCATTTTTATACGCAGTATTTT
TRBD2	TRBJ2-7	-	TRBV7-9	16	CASSLEGLADGYEQYF	TGTGCCAGCAGCTTAGAAGGACTAGCGGACGGCTACGAGCAGTACTTC
TRBD2	TRBJ2-1	-	TRBV5-1	18	CASSLRNSGRAGYNEQFF	TGCGCCAGCAGCTTGCGGAATAGCGGGAGGGCCGGGTACAATGAGCAGTTCTTC
TRBD1	TRBJ1-2	-	TRBV9	14	CASRADRGNYGYTF	TGTGCCAGCAGGGCCGACAGGGGAAATTATGGCTACACCTTC
-	TRBJ2-5	-	TRBV5-4	11	CASSSGETQYF	TGTGCCAGCAGCTCGGGGGAGACCCAGTACTTC
-	TRBJ1-6	-	TRBV9	13	CASSLGFPSPLHF	TGTGCCAGCAGCCTCGGTTTTCCCTCACCCCTCCACTTT
TRBD2	TRBJ2-3	once	TRBV5-1	16	CASSLGRGVSTDTQYF	TGCGCCAGCAGCTTGGGCCGGGGGGTTAGCACAGATACGCAGTATTTT
-	TRBJ1-2	few	TRBV7-3	15	CASSPAGGDLIGYTF	TGTGCCAGCAGCCCTGCCGGCGGGGATCTTATCGGCTACACCTTC
-	TRBJ1-4	-	TRBV28	15	CASSLAGATNEKLFF	TGTGCCAGCAGTTTAGCCGGGGCAACTAATGAAAAACTGTTTTTT
-	TRBJ2-1	-	TRBV6-6	15	CASSYVEVTYNEQFF	TGTGCCAGCAGTTACGTGGAGGTTACCTACAATGAGCAGTTCTTC
-	TRBJ2-7	-	TRBV7-2	14	CASSLGGTSYEQYF	TGTGCCAGCAGCTTAGGCGGGACTTCCTACGAGCAGTACTTC
TRBD1	TRBJ1-1	-	TRBV7-3	14	CASSSGQGNTEAFF	TGTGCCAGCAGCTCGGGACAGGGCAACACTGAAGCTTTCTTT
-	TRBJ1-2	-	TRBV29-1	13	CSVGEQANCGYTF	TGCAGCGTTGGAGAACAGGCTAACTGTGGCTACACCTTC
-	TRBJ2-3	-	TRBV11-2	14	CASKQGFGTDTQYF	TGTGCCAGCAAACAGGGTTTTGGCACAGATACGCAGTATTTT
-	TRBJ1-5	-	TRBV28	13	CASSLWGDQPQHF	TGTGCCAGCAGTTTGTGGGGGGATCAGCCCCAGCATTTT